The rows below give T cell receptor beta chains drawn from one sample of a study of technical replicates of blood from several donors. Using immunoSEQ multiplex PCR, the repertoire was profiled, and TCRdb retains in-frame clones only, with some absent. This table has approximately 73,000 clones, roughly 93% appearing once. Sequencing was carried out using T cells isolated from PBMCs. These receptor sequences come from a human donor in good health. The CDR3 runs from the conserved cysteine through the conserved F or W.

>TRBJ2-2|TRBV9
CASSEVYQGVGELFF
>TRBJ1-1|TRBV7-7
CASSLEGMNTEAFF
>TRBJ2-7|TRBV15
CATSRGAGSYEQYF
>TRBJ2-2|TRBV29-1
CSVAAGVVGELFF
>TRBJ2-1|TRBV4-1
CASRGGLGSNEQFF
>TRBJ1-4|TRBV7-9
CASSKTEFATNEKLFF
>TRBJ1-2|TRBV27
CASAITGVGFRGYTF
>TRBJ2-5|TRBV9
CASSVGAPQETQYF
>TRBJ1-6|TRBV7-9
CASSSRQLSSYNSPLHF
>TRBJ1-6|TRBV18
CASSPKRENSPLHF
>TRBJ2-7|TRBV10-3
CAISERYGQGLKGEQYF
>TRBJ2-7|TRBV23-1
CASSQSVQGSDEQYF
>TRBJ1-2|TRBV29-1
CSVATGVYGYTF
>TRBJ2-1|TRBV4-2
CASSQDTTSGAGNNEQFF
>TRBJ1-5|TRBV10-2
CASSEWSSNQPQHF
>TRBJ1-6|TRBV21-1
CASSNLYPWGTARNSPLHF
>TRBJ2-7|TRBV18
CASSEGTTGEQYF
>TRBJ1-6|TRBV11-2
CASASRSPLHF
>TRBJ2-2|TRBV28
CASRLGTLAGDTGELFF
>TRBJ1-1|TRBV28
CASSPRVQVAFF
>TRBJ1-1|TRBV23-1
CASGGTGPSTEAFF
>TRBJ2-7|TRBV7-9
CATSREDSYEQYF
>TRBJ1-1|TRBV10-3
CAITQGRNTEAFF
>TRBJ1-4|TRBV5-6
CASSSPGIKLFF
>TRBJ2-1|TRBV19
CASSPWGGLFNEQFF
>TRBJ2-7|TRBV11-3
CASSLDGQNEQYF
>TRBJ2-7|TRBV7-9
CASSLASGGAVNEQYF
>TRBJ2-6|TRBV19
CASSMGNSGANVLTF